The next 23 T cell receptor beta chains were all read from a single sample in a study of cytomegalovirus exposure and HLA in healthy donors. Use of 60 Vbeta and 13 Jbeta primers characterized the PCR. Produced via immunoSEQ multiplex PCR; TCRdb's table is partial and in-frame only. Of about 190,000 clones detected, over 60% appear once; the ten largest clones hold roughly 2.1%. Sequences were obtained from PBMCs. The origin of the receptors is a woman under 40 in good health and CMV-seropositive.

V gene TRBV7-2 combines with J gene TRBJ1-4, with 9 positions matching TRBD1. This CDR3 region has 16 residues. From germline, CDR1 is SGHTA and CDR2 FQGNSA. With 5 bases clipped from V and 5 bases from J, the junction kept 9 bases outside the gene matches. The CDR3: CASSTGQGIGNEKLFF. CDR3 nucleotide sequence: TGTGCCAGCAGCACCGGACAGGGGATTGGGAATGAAAAACTGTTTTTT.

The chain couples TRBV18 to TRBJ2-3, with D hard to call. The CDR3 totals 13 residues. Trimming took off 3 bases at V and 1 base at J, with 5 bases between the two ends. Germline CDR1 is KGHSH and CDR2 is LQKENI. CDR3 sequence reads: CASSPSGTDTQYF. DNA for the CDR3: TGTGCCAGCTCACCTTCGGGCACAGATACGCAGTATTTT.

This rearrangement joins TRBV5-6 to TRBJ2-1, with 12 bases that match TRBD1. CDR1 SGHDT and CDR2 YYEEEE come from the germline V gene. The CDR3 length is 16 residues. Unmatched junction bases numbered 11, after V lost 4 bases and J lost 9 bases. DNA of the CDR3: TGTGCCAGCAGCCTGGGTTCCGGGACAGGGGGCAGTGAGCAGTTCTTC. It yields the protein CASSLGSGTGGSEQFF.

This clone came up a few times. The chain couples TRBV5-4 to TRBJ1-4; 9 bases match TRBD1. CDR1 is SGHNT, CDR2 YYREEE, per germline (reference sequence). J lost 8 bases, V lost 4 bases, and 12 bases had no gene match. There are 16 residues in the CDR3. The CDR3 protein is CASSPSRDRVHEKLFF. The CDR3 region has the DNA TGTGCCAGCAGCCCGAGCCGGGACAGGGTACACGAAAAACTGTTTTTT.

This clone has just a few counts. V is TRBV7-9 and J is TRBJ2-6; TRBD2 might be the D (6 bases). The CDR3 length is 17 residues. Trimming removed 6 bases from V and 0 bases from J, with 15 bases in between. Germline CDR1 is SEHNR and CDR2 is FQNEAQ (reference sequence). The CDR3 protein is CASRPGLVTSGANVLTF. The CDR3 nucleotides are TGTGCCAGCAGACCGGGACTTGTAACCTCTGGGGCCAACGTCCTGACTTTC.

CDR3 amino acids: CASSGEAGMTEAFF. The CDR3 DNA follows: TGTGCCAGCAGTGGAGAGGCCGGAATGACCGAAGCTTTCTTT. This chain uses TRBV6-4 with TRBJ1-1; D call uncertain. Germline CDR1 reads MRHNA; CDR2 reads SNTAGT. This CDR3 comprises 14 residues. V lost 4 bases, J lost 8 bases, and 17 bases lay in between.

The V and J genes are TRBV4-3 and TRBJ2-5, with a weak D call TRBD2 (6 bases). The CDR3 has 13 amino acids. Trimming stripped 5 bases from V and 3 bases from J, with 10 bases between. CDR1 LGHNA and CDR2 YSLEER come from the germline V gene. The CDR3 DNA reads TGCGCCAGCAGCTGGGACTTTGAAGAGACCCAGTACTTC. Translation: CASSWDFEETQYF.

This clone was found once. V and J are TRBV2 and TRBJ1-2; the D gene is possibly TRBD1 (6 bases). Trimming stripped 2 bases from V and 5 bases from J, with 15 bases between. The CDR3 extends over 15 amino acids. CDR1 is SNHLY, CDR2 FYNNEI, per germline. The CDR3 region is CASSEIWGPDYGYTF. CDR3 sequence (DNA): TGTGCCAGCAGTGAAATCTGGGGGCCGGATTATGGCTACACCTTC. The full variable domain, its missing parts supplied by reference TRBV2 and TRBJ1-2, is EPEVTQTPSHQVTQMGQEVILRCVPISNHLYFYWYRQILGQKVEFLVSFYNNEISEKSEIFDDQFSVERPDGSNFTLKIRSTKLEDSAMYFCASSEIWGPDYGYTFGSGTRLTVV.

CDR3 sequence: CAWTEGSSYNSPLHF. The CDR3 DNA reads TGTGCCTGGACCGAGGGTAGCTCCTATAATTCACCCCTCCACTTT. The V call is TRBV30, the J call TRBJ1-6; D gene ambiguous. Between the trimmed V and J ends, which lost 4 bases and 0 bases, there was a span of 10 bases. Germline V CDR1 and CDR2: GTSNPN, SVGIG (reference sequence). CDR3 length: 15 amino acids.

This clone has just a few counts. The V call is TRBV18, the J call TRBJ1-4, with 7 positions matching TRBD1. The germline V gene has CDR1 KGHSH and CDR2 LQKENI. The CDR3 contains 16 residues. V lost 4 bases, J lost 0 bases, and 5 bases stayed unmatched. This CDR3 reads CASSLNQGATNEKLFF. The CDR3 DNA sequence: TGTGCCAGCTCACTGAATCAGGGGGCAACTAATGAAAAACTGTTTTTT.

This clone was detected once. V and J are TRBV28 and TRBJ1-1, with TRBD1 matching over 9 bases. Germline trimming cut 2 bases from V and 0 bases from J; bases unmatched to any gene: 7. Germline-derived CDR1 and CDR2 are MDHEN and SYDVKM. This CDR3 spans 17 amino acids. CDR3 sequence: CASSLRGTGSMNTEAFF. The CDR3 DNA is TGTGCCAGCAGTTTAAGGGGGACAGGGTCCATGAACACTGAAGCTTTCTTT.

This chain connects TRBV29-1 to TRBJ1-2; D possibly corresponds to TRBD1 (5 bases). The V gene's germline CDR1 is SQVTM and CDR2 ANQGSEA. The CDR3 runs 13 residues. V lost 0 bases to trimming and J lost 8 bases, with 13 bases between them. CDR3 nucleotide sequence: TGCAGCGTTGAAGATACAGGACGGTCCGGCTACACCTTC. Amino acids: CSVEDTGRSGYTF.

This clone occurred a few times. This chain joins TRBV2 and TRBJ1-1, with 7 bases fitting TRBD1. This CDR3 is built from 11 residues. CDR1 and CDR2 (germline): SNHLY, FYNNEI. V was pared by 3 bases and J by 8 bases, with 0 bases of the junction left unmatched. The CDR3 sequence is CASSEDREAFF. The CDR3 DNA is TGTGCCAGCAGTGAGGACAGGGAAGCTTTCTTT.

This chain uses TRBV5-1 with TRBJ2-3; TRBD1 is a possible D gene (5 bases). V was clipped by 4 bases and J by 1 base, with 13 bases between them. The CDR3 totals 15 residues. Germline values: CDR1 SGHRS, CDR2 YFSETQ. The CDR3 region has the DNA TGCGCCAGCAGCACCAGGGTGATCGGCACAGATACGCAGTATTTT. This encodes CASSTRVIGTDTQYF.

This rearrangement joins TRBV27 to TRBJ2-3, with 11 nucleotides matching TRBD1. Germline values: CDR1 MNHEY, CDR2 SMNVEV (reference sequence). The ends lost 1 base at V and 2 bases at J; junction bases unmatched: 5. The CDR3 loop spans 17 amino acids. The DNA for the CDR3 is TGTGCCAGCAGTTTATATAGGGACAGGGGGACCACAGATACGCAGTATTTT. This gives the protein CASSLYRDRGTTDTQYF.

This clone was seen only once. This chain connects TRBV28 to TRBJ1-1; D might be TRBD1 (6 bases). V was clipped by 2 bases and J by 1 base, with 17 bases between them. The CDR3 covers 17 residues. The germline CDR1 and CDR2 sequences are MDHEN and SYDVKM. For the CDR3, the DNA is TGTGCCAGCAGTTTACACCGGGACATCCCGACGAACACTGAAGCTTTCTTT. Translation gives CASSLHRDIPTNTEAFF.

This chain links TRBV12-5 with TRBJ1-2; TRBD1 might be the D (5 bases). In germline, CDR1 is LGHNT, CDR2 FRNRAP. This CDR3 is 13 amino acids long. Trimming pared 6 bases from V and 4 bases from J, leaving 12 bases between. The CDR3 loop is CASGPRQSYGYTF. CDR3 coding DNA: TGTGCTAGTGGCCCTCGACAGAGCTATGGCTACACCTTC.

In its sample, this clone was seen a few times. This chain links TRBV2 with TRBJ1-6; D is uncertain. The CDR3 consists of 14 residues. V lost 7 bases and J 8 bases, leaving 15 bases between the germline ends. CDR1 is SNHLY and CDR2 is FYNNEI in the germline V gene. The chain's CDR3 is CASNPDWQDSPLHF. The CDR3 DNA is TGTGCCAGCAACCCGGACTGGCAGGATTCACCCCTCCACTTT.

This clone showed up just a few times. The chain is built from TRBV18 and TRBJ1-2; 7 nucleotides align to TRBD1. Germline CDR1 reads KGHSH; CDR2 reads LQKENI. After removal of 4 bases from V and 6 bases from J, the junction contained 8 bases not matched to a gene. The length of the CDR3 is 14 residues. CDR3: CASSQNRGSDGYTF. Here the CDR3 DNA reads TGTGCCAGCTCACAAAACAGGGGATCGGATGGCTACACCTTC.

The CDR3 DNA follows: TGCAGCGTTGAAGGGGTTTTCGGGGCAGATACGCAGTATTTT. Translating gives CSVEGVFGADTQYF. The genes are TRBV29-1 and TRBJ2-3, with a weak D call TRBD2 (5 bases). CDR3 size: 14 residues. Germline V gives CDR1 SQVTM, CDR2 ANQGSEA. Deletions cut 1 base from V and 4 bases from J, with 12 bases between.

This sequence joins TRBV7-9 and TRBJ2-3; D is perhaps TRBD2 (6 bases). The germline V and J ends were trimmed by 4 bases and 3 bases, with 14 bases remaining between them. CDR3 length: 15 amino acids. Germline V gene data show CDR1 as SEHNR and CDR2 as FQNEAQ (reference sequence). CDR3 loop: CASSYGGGWTDTQYF. In nucleotides, the CDR3 is TGTGCCAGCAGCTACGGGGGAGGTTGGACAGATACGCAGTATTTT.

In its sample, this clone was seen a few times. The rearrangement links TRBV27 to TRBJ2-2; tentatively, D is TRBD1 (6 bases). CDR3 length equals 17 residues. Germline CDR1 MNHEY, CDR2 SMNVEV (reference sequence). Trimming stripped 5 bases from V and 4 bases from J, with 20 bases between. CDR3 nucleotides: TGTGCCAGCAGTACCTCTAGGGGGAGAGTGGGCACCGGGGAGCTGTTTTTT. This codes for CASSTSRGRVGTGELFF.

The J gene is TRBJ2-3, the V gene TRBV5-6; 8 bases line up with TRBD2. The CDR3 contains 17 residues. With V trimmed by 0 bases and J by 3 bases, 9 bases remained unmatched. The germline V gene encodes CDR1 SGHDT and CDR2 YYEEEE. The CDR3 DNA is TGTGCCAGCAGCTTGGCCCTTAGCGGGATTAAAACAGATACGCAGTATTTT. The encoded protein is CASSLALSGIKTDTQYF.